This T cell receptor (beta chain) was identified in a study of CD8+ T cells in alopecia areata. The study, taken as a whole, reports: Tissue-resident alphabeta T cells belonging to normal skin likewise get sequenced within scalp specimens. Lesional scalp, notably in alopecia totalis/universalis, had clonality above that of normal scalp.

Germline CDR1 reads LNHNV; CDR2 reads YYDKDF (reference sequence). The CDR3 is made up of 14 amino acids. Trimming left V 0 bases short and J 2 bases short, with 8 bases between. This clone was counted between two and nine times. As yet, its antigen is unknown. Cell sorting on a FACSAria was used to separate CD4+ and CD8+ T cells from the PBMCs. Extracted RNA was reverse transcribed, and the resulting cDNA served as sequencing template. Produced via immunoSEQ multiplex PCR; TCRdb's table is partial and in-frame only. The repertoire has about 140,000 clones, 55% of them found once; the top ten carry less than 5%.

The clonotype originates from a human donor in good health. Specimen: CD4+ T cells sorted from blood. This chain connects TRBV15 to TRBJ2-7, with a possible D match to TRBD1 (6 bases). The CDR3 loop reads CATSREGTTYEQYF. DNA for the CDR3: TGTGCCACCAGCAGAGAGGGGACAACCTACGAGCAGTACTTC. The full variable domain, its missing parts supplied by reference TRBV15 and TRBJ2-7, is DAMVIQNPRYQVTQFGKPVTLSCSQTLNHNVMYWYQQKSSQAPKLLFHYYDKDFNNEADTPDNFQSRRPNTSFCFLDIRSPGLGDTAMYLCATSREGTTYEQYFGPGTRLTVT.